This is a list of T cell receptor beta chains from one sample in a study of prognosis after radiotherapy for stage I lung cancer. One entry per CDR3 protein results from TCRdb running MiXCR on the multiplex PCR reads. The data hold about 26,000 distinct CDR3 sequences, with around 32% observed a single time. The specimen was PBMCs, collected before or after stereotactic body radiation therapy (not recorded which). These TCRs come from a donor over 45 with non-small cell lung cancer. The CDR3 runs from the conserved cysteine through the conserved F or W. Each record gives: J gene, D gene, clone size, V gene, CDR3 DNA, CDR3 protein. A D gene is named only where the DNA matches it firmly. Not every row has a clone size; where given, it reads once, few, many or a size class.

>TRBJ1-5|TRBD1|.|TRBV30
TGTGCCTGGAGTCAGGCCAGGACAGGGGGCAATCAGCCCCAGCATTTT
CAWSQARTGGNQPQHF
>TRBJ1-1|TRBD1|many|TRBV27
TGTGCCAGCAGTTTAAGCCCCCGGTTAAGGGTGACAGGGGGGTCTGAAGCTTTCTTT
CASSLSPRLRVTGGSEAFF
>TRBJ1-2|.|many|TRBV12-3/TRBV12-4
TGTGCCAGCAGTCGGGACATCCACCCTGGCTACACCTTC
CASSRDIHPGYTF
>TRBJ1-2|.|many|TRBV10-3
TGTGCCATCAGTGAAATAGGCGCCTCGGATGGGGGCTACACCTTC
CAISEIGASDGGYTF
>TRBJ1-6|TRBD1|.|TRBV9
TGTGCCAGCAGCGCGAAAACAGGGGGGACCCTCCACTTT
CASSAKTGGTLHF
>TRBJ2-2|.|few|TRBV7-3
TGTGCCAGCAGTATTAGCGGTATTGGCACCGGGGAGCTGTTTTTT
CASSISGIGTGELFF
>TRBJ1-2|TRBD1|many|TRBV28
TGTGCCAGCAGTTTAAGGCAGGGGGCCGAAGACTATGGCTACACCTTC
CASSLRQGAEDYGYTF
>TRBJ2-2|.|many|TRBV18
TGTGCCAGCTCACCAAGTGGCAGGCCCGGGGAGCTGTTTTTT
CASSPSGRPGELFF
>TRBJ2-1|TRBD1|many|TRBV15
TGTGCCACCAGCAAACCGGGGACAGGTTTTAATGAGCAGTTCTTC
CATSKPGTGFNEQFF
>TRBJ2-2|TRBD2|.|TRBV13
TGTGCCAGCAGCTTAGGGGGACTAAGGGGTCACACCGGGGAGCTGTTTTTT
CASSLGGLRGHTGELFF
>TRBJ1-1|TRBD1|many|TRBV2
TGTGCCAGCAGCGCCCAGGGGGCGGACACTGAAGCTTTCTTT
CASSAQGADTEAFF
>TRBJ2-3|.|many|TRBV5-4
TGTGCCAGCAGCCCCCCGGACAGAAGCACAGATACGCAGTATTTT
CASSPPDRSTDTQYF
>TRBJ2-5|TRBD1|many|TRBV27
TGTGCCAGCAGTAATAACAGGGGGCAGGAGACCCAGTACTTC
CASSNNRGQETQYF
>TRBJ1-2|.|once|TRBV19
TGTGCCAGTAGCGGCGGACGGAACCAAGGCTATGGCTACACCTTC
CASSGGRNQGYGYTF
>TRBJ1-5|.|many|TRBV18
TGTGCCAGCTCACCAGGGGGGGACCAGCCCCAGCATTTT
CASSPGGDQPQHF
>TRBJ2-7|TRBD1|many|TRBV4-1
TGCGCCAGCAGCCAACCCGACAGGGGTGTCGCCTACGAGCAGTACTTC
CASSQPDRGVAYEQYF
>TRBJ1-1|.|many|TRBV19
TGTGCCAGTAGTCGAAGGAGGTCTGACACTGAAGCTTTCTTT
CASSRRRSDTEAFF
>TRBJ2-2|TRBD2|many|TRBV11-2
TGTGCCAGCAGCCGTAGCGGGGGGATCGCCGGGGAGCTGTTTTTT
CASSRSGGIAGELFF
>TRBJ1-2|.|.|TRBV6-1
TGTGCCAGCCGGTCTGACAGGATTTACTTC
CASRSDRIYF
>TRBJ1-4|.|many|TRBV28
TGTGCCAGCAGAAGACAGCCCACTAATGAAAAACTGTTTTTT
CASRRQPTNEKLFF
>TRBJ2-3|.|many|TRBV12-3/TRBV12-4
TGTGCCAGCAGTTTGAGGGGACGCCTAAGCACAGATACGCAGTATTTT
CASSLRGRLSTDTQYF
>TRBJ2-7|.|many|TRBV30
TGTGCCCCCCCCCCCAAGGTATCGAACGAACTGGACGAGCAGTACTTC
CAPPPKVSNELDEQYF
>TRBJ1-2|.|many|TRBV6-1
TGTGCGTCGGGGGCCTATGGCTACACCTTC
CASGAYGYTF
>TRBJ1-4|.|many|TRBV5-5
TGTGCCAGCAGCTTGACGGACCCCAATGAAAAACTGTTTTTT
CASSLTDPNEKLFF
>TRBJ2-7|.|many|TRBV6-1
TGTGCCAGCAGTCGGGACTCCTCCCCCAACGAGCAGTACTTC
CASSRDSSPNEQYF
>TRBJ2-2|TRBD1|many|TRBV6-4
TGTGCCAGCAGTGACTCCCCGGGACAGGGAACCGGGGAGCTGTTTTTT
CASSDSPGQGTGELFF
>TRBJ1-1|.|many|TRBV12-3/TRBV12-4
TGTGCCAGCAGTTTGTCGGGACGGGTGAACACTGAAGCTTTCTTT
CASSLSGRVNTEAFF
>TRBJ1-6|.|.|TRBV3-1
TGTGCCAGCAGCCAAGGGGATCAGGGGCCCCTCCACTTT
CASSQGDQGPLHF
>TRBJ2-1|.|many|TRBV24-1
TGTGCCACCACCTCGGGAGACTCCTACAATGAGCAGTTCTTC
CATTSGDSYNEQFF
>TRBJ1-1|TRBD1|.|TRBV19
TGTGCCAGTAGTCAGTCTACAGGGGTGAGGACTGAAGCTTTCTTT
CASSQSTGVRTEAFF
>TRBJ2-3|.|large|TRBV6-1
TGTGCCAGCAGTCCGGACCCAGATACGCAGTATTTT
CASSPDPDTQYF
>TRBJ2-3|.|many|TRBV5-1
TGCGCCAGCAGCTTGGCCGGGACGGCTAGCACAGATACGCAGTATTTT
CASSLAGTASTDTQYF
>TRBJ2-1|.|many|TRBV2
TGTGCCAGCAGTGAAGCGGGAGTAATCAATGAGCAGTTCTTC
CASSEAGVINEQFF
>TRBJ2-5|TRBD2|many|TRBV7-9
TGTGCCAGCAGCTTATGGGGGAGTAGCGGGGGCAAGCCCCAAGAGACCCAGTACTTC
CASSLWGSSGGKPQETQYF
>TRBJ1-4|.|few|TRBV20-1
TGCAGTGCTAGGCACAAAGAGTCAACTAATGAAAAACTGTTTTTT
CSARHKESTNEKLFF
>TRBJ1-1|TRBD1|.|TRBV20-1
TGCAGTGCTAGTCGGGGACAGGGGTTCACTGAAGCTTTCTTT
CSASRGQGFTEAFF
>TRBJ1-5|TRBD1|many|TRBV7-3
TGTGCCAGCAGCCTAGGGGGCGATCAGCCCCAGCATTTT
CASSLGGDQPQHF
>TRBJ2-3|TRBD1|.|TRBV24-1
TGTGCCACCAGTGATCTCCAGGGGGCGGCAGATACGCAGTATTTT
CATSDLQGAADTQYF
>TRBJ2-1|TRBD2|many|TRBV5-1
TGCGCCAGCAGCTTGGGGACTAGCGGGGTACCGTACAATGAGCAGTTCTTC
CASSLGTSGVPYNEQFF
>TRBJ2-7|TRBD1|.|TRBV5-8
TGCGCCAGCAGCTTCGGGACAGGACTTTACGAGCAGTACTTC
CASSFGTGLYEQYF
>TRBJ2-7|TRBD2|.|TRBV2
TGTGTCAGCATACCAGCGGGGGGTTACGAGCAGTACTTC
CVSIPAGGYEQYF
>TRBJ1-5|.|.|TRBV4-1
TGCGCCAGCAGCCAAGGGGCTGACTATTACAATCAGCCCCAGCATTTT
CASSQGADYYNQPQHF
>TRBJ2-2|.|many|TRBV12-3/TRBV12-4
TGTGCCAGCAGTTTACCTCGGACTTTCAACACCGGGGAGCTGTTTTTT
CASSLPRTFNTGELFF
>TRBJ1-6|TRBD1|many|TRBV19
TGTGCCAGTAGTATAAACCGTGCAGGGGGTAATTCACCCCTCCACTTT
CASSINRAGGNSPLHF
>TRBJ2-5|.|.|TRBV5-1
TGCGCCAGCAGCATAGACAGGCCAATGGAGACCCAGTACTTC
CASSIDRPMETQYF
>TRBJ2-2|TRBD2|.|TRBV7-3
TGTGCCAGCAGCTTAGCGGGGGGGCCCGGGGAGCTGTTTTTT
CASSLAGGPGELFF
>TRBJ2-2|.|.|TRBV10-3
TGTGCCAGCGGGCCGGGGGACCCCACCGGGGAGCTGTTTTTT
CASGPGDPTGELFF
>TRBJ2-2|.|.|TRBV5-8
TGTGCCAGCAGCCCCGAGTGGGGACTCACCGGGGAGCTGTTTTTT
CASSPEWGLTGELFF
>TRBJ2-7|TRBD1|many|TRBV18
TGTGCCAGCTCAGCGACAGGGCTGGGTGAGGAGCAGTACTTC
CASSATGLGEEQYF
>TRBJ2-5|TRBD2|many|TRBV20-1
TGCAGTGCTAGTCCGATCGAGCGGGGGGGCCGGGAGACCCAGTACTTC
CSASPIERGGRETQYF
>TRBJ1-5|TRBD1|many|TRBV4-1
TGCGCCAGCAGCCAAGTGGGGACAGGTCAGCCCCAGCATTTT
CASSQVGTGQPQHF
>TRBJ2-3|TRBD1|many|TRBV20-1
TGCAGTGCTAGAGATCAGGGGGCGGGAGATACGCAGTATTTT
CSARDQGAGDTQYF
>TRBJ1-1|.|many|TRBV9
TGTGCCAGCAGCGAAATACAGGGGAACACTGAAGCTTTCTTT
CASSEIQGNTEAFF
>TRBJ2-6|TRBD2|many|TRBV7-9
TGTGCCATCCCTAGGGAGGGTGGCTCTGGGGCCAACGTCCTGACTTTC
CAIPREGGSGANVLTF
>TRBJ1-4|.|many|TRBV2
TGTGCCAGCAGTGAACCAGTTGGAAAACTGTTTTTT
CASSEPVGKLFF
>TRBJ2-7|TRBD2|many|TRBV20-1
TGCAGTGCCCCTAGCGGACGTTCCTACGAGCAGTACTTC
CSAPSGRSYEQYF
>TRBJ2-3|TRBD2|many|TRBV2
TGTGCCAGCAGAACGGCTAGGGAGCGGGGGGGAGATACACAGTATTTT
CASRTARERGGDTQYF
>TRBJ2-1|TRBD2|many|TRBV20-1
TGCAGTGCTAGAGACGGGACTAGCGGGGGGAATGAGCAGTTCTTC
CSARDGTSGGNEQFF